This entry describes one T cell receptor beta chain. Its antigen is unknown. Vbeta (60) and Jbeta (13) primers were used in the PCR. TCRdb keeps only in-frame clones here, not all; method: immunoSEQ multiplex PCR. The table records tens of thousands of clones, roughly two thirds of them present only once. V trimming: 4 bases; J trimming: 7 bases; junction bases outside the gene matches: 16. The germline V gene encodes CDR1 LNHNV and CDR2 YYDKDF (reference sequence). The CDR3 totals 17 residues. The data derive from a study of cytomegalovirus exposure and HLA in healthy donors. Study-wide results and limits: Common viral pathogens seemed to be connected with several of the most significant clusters, according to a later analysis. Trimming of TCR beta V- and J-genes showed a link, identified in a later analysis, to a missense DCLRE1C variant.

The V gene is TRBV15, the J gene TRBJ1-2; TRBD1 aligns across 9 bases. The receptor's source is a man aged 55-75 years in good health and CMV-seropositive. The specimen was PBMCs. CDR3 region: CATSTTSAGQGWGGYTF. CDR3 DNA: TGTGCCACCAGCACTACAAGTGCTGGACAGGGGTGGGGTGGCTACACCTTC.